This T cell receptor (beta chain) was captured by sequencing in a study of T cell clusters in autoimmune cytopenias. Study outcomes and limitations: The T cell clusters came from computational analysis alone and lack functional validation. TRB repertoire shifts in secondary cytopenia and chronic lymphocytic leukemia mostly reflected lymphoma, not autoimmunity. Compared with active autoimmune hepatitis patients, healthy donors showed almost three-fold more exclusive TRB clusters. Clustering suggested that physiological T cell clusters were missing in primary autoimmune cytopenia patients.

The length of the CDR3 is 15 residues. Germline loops: CDR1 MNHNY, CDR2 SVGAGI (reference sequence). One tube held mixed TRB-A and TRB-B primer pools for touch-down PCR. TCRdb re-called the multiplex PCR reads and catalogs CDR3 proteins one per entry, DNA excluded. The data show around 15,000 distinct CDR3 sequences, and the top ten clones hold 2% to 2.5%. About this clonotype: Its antigen is unknown.

Roughly 38,000 genome equivalents of blood DNA were amplified for TRB. The sequencing sample was made of peripheral blood. The origin of this receptor is a human donor with an autoimmune cytopenia or autoimmune hepatitis (not recorded which). This chain joins TRBV6-6 and TRBJ1-5. The CDR3 protein is CASSIRAFSNQPQHF.